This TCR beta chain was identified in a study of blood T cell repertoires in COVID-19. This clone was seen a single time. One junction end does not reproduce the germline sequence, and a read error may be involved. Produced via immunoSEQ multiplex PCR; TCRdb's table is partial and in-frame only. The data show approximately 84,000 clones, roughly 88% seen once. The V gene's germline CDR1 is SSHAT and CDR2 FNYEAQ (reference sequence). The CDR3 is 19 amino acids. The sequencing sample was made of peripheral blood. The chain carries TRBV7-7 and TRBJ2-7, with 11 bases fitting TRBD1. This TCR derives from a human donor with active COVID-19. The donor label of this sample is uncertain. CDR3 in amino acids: CASIRTPGQGAPSSYEQYF. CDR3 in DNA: TGTGCTAGCATTCGTACACCCGGACAGGGGGCTCCAAGCTCCTACGAGCAGTACTTC.